This T cell receptor beta chain was observed in a study of regulatory T cells in long-lasting Graves disease. The time point was: newly diagnosed GD, antithyroid drugs for less than 3 months. The TCR library used RNA extracted from PBMCs. The germline CDR1 and CDR2 sequences are SGHTA and FQGTGA. The CDR3 length is 15 residues. Trimming removed 8 bases at V and 4 bases at J, with 19 bases between. TCR beta libraries were built with iRepertoire HTBI primers and Arm-PCR of CDR3 regions. One entry per CDR3 protein, called by TCRdb with MiXCR from the multiplex PCR reads. The sample records 450,000 to 700,000 distinct CDR3 sequences, 13% being singletons. This clonotype was observed at least ten times. Its cognate antigen is unknown. Findings and caveats of the study: More public clonotypes were shared by persistent patients (2,741) than by new patients (under 1,000).

In addition, the sample was reused for a study of T cells in Graves' hyperthyroidism and ophthalmopathy.

The clonotype originates from a man younger than 45 with Graves disease. The sequencing here drew on peripheral blood mononuclear cells (PBMCs), taken at new diagnosis, from a patient treated with antithyroid drugs. The rearrangement joins TRBV7-3 to TRBJ2-3, with a tentative D call TRBD2 (7 bases). This chain's CDR3 is CASQSRGGAPDTQYF. DNA of the CDR3: TGTGCCAGCCAATCGAGGGGGGGAGCCCCAGATACGCAGTATTTT.